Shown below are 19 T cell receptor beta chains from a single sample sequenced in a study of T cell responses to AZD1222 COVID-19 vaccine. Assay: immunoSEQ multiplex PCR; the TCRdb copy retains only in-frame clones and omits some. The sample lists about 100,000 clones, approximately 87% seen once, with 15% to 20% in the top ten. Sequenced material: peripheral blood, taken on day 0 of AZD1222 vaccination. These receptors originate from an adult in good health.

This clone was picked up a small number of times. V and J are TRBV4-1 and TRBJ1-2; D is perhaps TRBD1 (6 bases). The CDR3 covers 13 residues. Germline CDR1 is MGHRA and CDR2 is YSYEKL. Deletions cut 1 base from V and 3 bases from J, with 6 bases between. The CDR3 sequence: CASSQGTDYGYTF. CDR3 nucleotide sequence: TGCGCCAGCAGCCAAGGGACAGACTATGGCTACACCTTC.

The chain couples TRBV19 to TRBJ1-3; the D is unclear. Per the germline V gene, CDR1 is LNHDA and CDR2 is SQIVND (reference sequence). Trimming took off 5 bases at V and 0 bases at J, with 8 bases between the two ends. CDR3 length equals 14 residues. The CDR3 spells CASSLVGSGNTIYF. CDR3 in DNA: TGTGCCAGTAGTTTGGTGGGCTCTGGAAACACCATATATTTT.

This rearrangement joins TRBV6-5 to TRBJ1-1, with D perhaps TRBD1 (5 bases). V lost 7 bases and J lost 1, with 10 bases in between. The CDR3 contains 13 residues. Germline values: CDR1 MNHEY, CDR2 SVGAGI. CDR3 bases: TGTGCCAGCACTGGGGGATGGAACACTGAAGCTTTCTTT. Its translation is CASTGGWNTEAFF.

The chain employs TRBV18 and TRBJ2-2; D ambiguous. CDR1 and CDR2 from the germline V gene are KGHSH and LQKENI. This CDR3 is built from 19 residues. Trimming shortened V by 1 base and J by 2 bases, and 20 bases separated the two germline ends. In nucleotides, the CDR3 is TGTGCCAGCTCACCACTTTCGTTTGGTTCGTACAGTAACACCGGGGAGCTGTTTTTT. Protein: CASSPLSFGSYSNTGELFF.

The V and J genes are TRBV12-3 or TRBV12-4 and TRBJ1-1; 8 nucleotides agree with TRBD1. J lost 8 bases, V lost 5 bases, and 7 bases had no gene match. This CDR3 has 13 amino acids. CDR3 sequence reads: CASSQSQGVEAFF. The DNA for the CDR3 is TGTGCCAGCAGTCAATCACAGGGGGTAGAAGCTTTCTTT.

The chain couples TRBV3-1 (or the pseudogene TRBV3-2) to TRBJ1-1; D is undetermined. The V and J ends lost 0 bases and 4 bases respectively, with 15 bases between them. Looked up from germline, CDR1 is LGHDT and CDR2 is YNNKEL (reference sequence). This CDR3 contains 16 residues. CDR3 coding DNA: TGTGCCAGCAGCCAAGATCCAGCAAAGCTCGGCACTGAAGCTTTCTTT. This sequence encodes CASSQDPAKLGTEAFF.

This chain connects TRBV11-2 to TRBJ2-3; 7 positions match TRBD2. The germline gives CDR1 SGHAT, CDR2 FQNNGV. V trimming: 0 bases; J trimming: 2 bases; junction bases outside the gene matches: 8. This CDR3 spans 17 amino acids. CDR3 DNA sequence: TGTGCCAGCAGCTTAGAACGACTAGCCACAAACACAGATACGCAGTATTTT. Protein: CASSLERLATNTDTQYF.

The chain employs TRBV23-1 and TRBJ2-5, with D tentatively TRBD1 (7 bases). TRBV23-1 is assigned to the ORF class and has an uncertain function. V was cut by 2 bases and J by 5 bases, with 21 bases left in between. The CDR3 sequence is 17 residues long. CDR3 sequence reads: CASSQLGGMPDRETQYF. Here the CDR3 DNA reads TGCGCCAGCAGTCAACTTGGGGGGATGCCGGACAGGGAGACCCAGTACTTC.

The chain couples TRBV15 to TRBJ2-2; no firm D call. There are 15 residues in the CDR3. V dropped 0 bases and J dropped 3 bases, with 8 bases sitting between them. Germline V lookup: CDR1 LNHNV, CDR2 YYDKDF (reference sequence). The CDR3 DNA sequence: TGTGCCACCAGCAGAGAACCCAGGTACACCGGGGAGCTGTTTTTT. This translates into CATSREPRYTGELFF.

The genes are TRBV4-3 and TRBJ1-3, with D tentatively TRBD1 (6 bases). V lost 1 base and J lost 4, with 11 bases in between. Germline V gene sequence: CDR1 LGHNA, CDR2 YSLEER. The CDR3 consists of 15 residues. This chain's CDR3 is CASSQGRTEGNTIYF. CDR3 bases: TGCGCCAGCAGCCAAGGAAGGACAGAGGGAAACACCATATATTTT.

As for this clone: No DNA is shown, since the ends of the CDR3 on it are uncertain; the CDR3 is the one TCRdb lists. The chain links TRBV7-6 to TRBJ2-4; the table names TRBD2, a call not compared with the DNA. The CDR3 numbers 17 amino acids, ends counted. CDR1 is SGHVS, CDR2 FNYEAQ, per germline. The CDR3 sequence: CASSFGPGGFKKNIQYF.

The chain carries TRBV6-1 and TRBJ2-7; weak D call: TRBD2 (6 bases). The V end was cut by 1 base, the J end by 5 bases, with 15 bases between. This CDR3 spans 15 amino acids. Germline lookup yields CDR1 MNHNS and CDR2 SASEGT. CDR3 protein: CASSEVPGRRDEQYF. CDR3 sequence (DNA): TGTGCCAGCAGTGAAGTCCCGGGACGGAGGGACGAGCAGTACTTC.

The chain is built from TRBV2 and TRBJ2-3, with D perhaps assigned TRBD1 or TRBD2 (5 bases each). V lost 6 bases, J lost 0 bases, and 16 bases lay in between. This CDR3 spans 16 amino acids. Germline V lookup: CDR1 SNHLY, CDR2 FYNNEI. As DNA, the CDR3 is TGTGCCAGCAGAAACCTTCGGGACGTTAGCACAGATACGCAGTATTTT. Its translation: CASRNLRDVSTDTQYF.

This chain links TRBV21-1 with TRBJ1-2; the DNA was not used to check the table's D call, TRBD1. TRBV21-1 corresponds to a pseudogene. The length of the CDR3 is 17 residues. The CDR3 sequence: CASRKKPGQGSSYGYTF. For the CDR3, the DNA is TGTGCCAGCAGGAAAAAACCGGGACAGGGATCATCCTATGGCTACACCTTC.

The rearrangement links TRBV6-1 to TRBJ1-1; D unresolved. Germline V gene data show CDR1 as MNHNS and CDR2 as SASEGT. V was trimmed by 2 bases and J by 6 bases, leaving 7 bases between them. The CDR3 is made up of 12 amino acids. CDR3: CASSEWAAEAFF. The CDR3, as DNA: TGTGCCAGCAGTGAATGGGCCGCTGAAGCTTTCTTT.

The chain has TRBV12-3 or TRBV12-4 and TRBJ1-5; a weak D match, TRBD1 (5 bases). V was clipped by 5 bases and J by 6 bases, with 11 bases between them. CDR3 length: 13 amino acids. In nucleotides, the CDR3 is TGTGCCAGCAGTCGAGACAGTAGTCAGCCCCAGCATTTT. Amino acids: CASSRDSSQPQHF.

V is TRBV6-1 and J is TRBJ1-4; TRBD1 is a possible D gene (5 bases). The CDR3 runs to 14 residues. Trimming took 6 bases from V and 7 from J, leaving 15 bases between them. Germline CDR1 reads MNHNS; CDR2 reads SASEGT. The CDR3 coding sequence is TGTGCCAGCAGCCCCGGGAGGGGAAGTGAAAAACTGTTTTTT. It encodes CASSPGRGSEKLFF.

The CDR3, as DNA: TGTGCCAGCAGCCAAGCAGGGGGCGCGGTCTATGAAGCTTTCTTT. Residues: CASSQAGGAVYEAFF. The chain joins TRBV3-1 (or the pseudogene TRBV3-2) to TRBJ1-1; 8 bases fit TRBD1. Germline values: CDR1 LGHDT, CDR2 YNNKEL (reference sequence). With V trimmed by 1 base and J by 7 bases, 8 bases remained unmatched. The CDR3 runs to 15 residues.

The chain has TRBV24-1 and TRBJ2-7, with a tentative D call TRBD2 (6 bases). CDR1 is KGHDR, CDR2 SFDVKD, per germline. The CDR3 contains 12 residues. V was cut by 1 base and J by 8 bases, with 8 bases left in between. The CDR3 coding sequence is TGTGCCACCAGTGATTTTCGGGGGAAGCAGTACTTC. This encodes CATSDFRGKQYF.